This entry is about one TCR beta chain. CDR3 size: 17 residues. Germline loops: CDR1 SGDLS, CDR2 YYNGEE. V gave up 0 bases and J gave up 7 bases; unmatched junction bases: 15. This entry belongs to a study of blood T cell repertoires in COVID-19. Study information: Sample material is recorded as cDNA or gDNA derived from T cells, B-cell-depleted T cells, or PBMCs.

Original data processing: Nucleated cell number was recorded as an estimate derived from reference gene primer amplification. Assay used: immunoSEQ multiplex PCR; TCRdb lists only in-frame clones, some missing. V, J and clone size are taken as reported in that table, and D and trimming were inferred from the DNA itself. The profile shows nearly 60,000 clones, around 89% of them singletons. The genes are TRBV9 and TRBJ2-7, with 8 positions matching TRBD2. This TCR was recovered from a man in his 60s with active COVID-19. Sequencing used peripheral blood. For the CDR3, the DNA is TGTGCCAGCAGCGTAGGGTTTAGCGGGACTCGATCGGGGGAGCAGTACTTC. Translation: CASSVGFSGTRSGEQYF.